Below, 24 T cell receptor beta chains from the same sample are listed, as sequenced in a study of regulatory and conventional T cells in RAG deficiency. The sorted conventional CD4+ T cells were CD25-low and CD127-high, with genomic DNA sequenced. Repertoires were generated with immunoSEQ multiplex PCR, while TCRdb's copy carries only in-frame clones and drops some. This table holds about 34,000 clones, 70% to 80% found once. The same data also went into a second study, on regulatory T cells. This second report adds: The primer mix had 52 TRBV and 13 TRBJ primers.

The sample consisted of CD4+ effector T cells sorted from blood. Every receptor here comes from a human donor in good health.

The table lists this clone with a count of one. This rearrangement joins TRBV10-3 to TRBJ1-2; D gene uncertain. CDR3 length: 14 amino acids. Germline lookup yields CDR1 ENHRY and CDR2 SYGVKD. Trimming took 3 bases from V and 0 from J, leaving 8 bases between them. The CDR3 loop is CAISDQESNYGYTF. CDR3 bases: TGTGCCATCAGTGACCAGGAATCTAACTATGGCTACACCTTC.

This clone was observed a handful of times. The chain carries TRBV19 and TRBJ1-2; the D is unclear. This CDR3 has 16 amino acids. V was clipped by 2 bases and J by 5 bases, with 18 bases between them. Germline CDR1 is LNHDA and CDR2 is SQIVND (reference sequence). CDR3 nucleotide sequence: TGTGCCAGTAGTATATCGGAGGGTTGGAGACCTTATGGCTACACCTTC. This codes for CASSISEGWRPYGYTF.

The V call is TRBV19, the J call TRBJ2-3; TRBD2 matches at 11 bases. J gave up 3 bases and V 5 bases, and 10 bases lay outside the gene matches. Looked up from germline, CDR1 is LNHDA and CDR2 is SQIVND (reference sequence). The CDR3 contains 17 residues. For the CDR3, the DNA is TGTGCCAGTAGTGCCGCCCTACTAGCGGGGGATACAGATACGCAGTATTTT. Its translation is CASSAALLAGDTDTQYF.

This clone came up once. V and J are TRBV10-1 and TRBJ1-5; 7 bases line up with TRBD1. The CDR3 loop spans 18 amino acids. J lost 2 bases, V lost 6 bases, and 16 bases had no gene match. Germline CDR1 reads WNHNN; CDR2 reads SYGVQD (reference sequence). CDR3 DNA sequence: TGCGCCAGCAGCATAGGGACAGTTAGGGATGCTCGCAATCAGCCCCAGCATTTT. It encodes CASSIGTVRDARNQPQHF.

This rearrangement joins TRBV27 to TRBJ1-4; D remains unclear. The V end lost 6 bases, the J end lost 2 bases, and 10 bases lay between the germline ends. Germline V gene lookup returns CDR1 MNHEY and CDR2 SMNVEV (reference sequence). This CDR3 contains 14 residues. DNA for the CDR3: TGTGCCAGCAGACCCCTCGCGACTAATGAAAAACTGTTTTTT. Its protein is CASRPLATNEKLFF.

In this sample, this clone turned up a few times. The genes are TRBV30 and TRBJ1-5; D gene ambiguous. This CDR3 is 13 amino acids long. Germline V gene sequence: CDR1 GTSNPN, CDR2 SVGIG (reference sequence). The germline V and J ends were trimmed by 0 bases and 1 base, with 4 bases remaining between them. The CDR3 loop is CAWSVGSNQPQHF. The CDR3 DNA sequence: TGTGCCTGGAGTGTGGGGAGCAATCAGCCCCAGCATTTT.

This sequence joins TRBV5-1 and TRBJ1-1; D call uncertain. V lost 4 bases to trimming and J lost 2 bases, with 9 bases between them. The V gene's germline CDR1 is SGHRS and CDR2 YFSETQ. The CDR3 consists of 13 residues. CDR3 residues: CASSGDLNTEAFF. CDR3 DNA sequence: TGCGCCAGCAGCGGTGACCTAAACACTGAAGCTTTCTTT. Together with reference TRBV5-1 and TRBJ1-1, the CDR3 gives the full variable domain: KAGVTQTPRYLIKTRGQQVTLSCSPISGHRSVSWYQQTPGQGLQFLFEYFSETQRNKGNFPGRFSGRQFSNSRSEMNVSTLELGDSALYLCASSGDLNTEAFFGQGTRLTVV.

In its sample, this clone was seen once. The CDR3 loop reads CASSLKSPRDRAYEQYF. The CDR3 nucleotides read TGTGCCAGCAGCTTGAAGAGCCCACGGGACAGGGCCTACGAGCAGTACTTC. V usage is TRBV7-2 and J usage is TRBJ2-7, with 9 bases that match TRBD1. The CDR3 is 17 amino acids. V lost 3 bases to trimming and J lost 2 bases; unmatched junction nucleotides: 11. Germline-derived CDR1 and CDR2 are SGHTA and FQGNSA.

The V call is TRBV4-2, the J call TRBJ2-7; D is possibly TRBD1 or TRBD2 (5 bases each). V dropped 1 base and J dropped 11 bases, with 12 bases sitting between them. Per the germline V gene, CDR1 is LGHNA and CDR2 is YNFKEQ. There are 12 residues in the CDR3. The CDR3 DNA follows: TGTGCCAGCAGCCAAGTCGAGGGGATTGAGTACTTC. Its translation is CASSQVEGIEYF.

The genes are TRBV2 and TRBJ1-4, with D possibly matching TRBD1 (5 bases). V was clipped by 6 bases and J by 3 bases, with 11 bases between them. CDR3 length: 14 residues. Germline lookup yields CDR1 SNHLY and CDR2 FYNNEI. The CDR3 spells CASRKGVANEKLFF. The CDR3 bases are TGTGCCAGCAGAAAAGGGGTGGCTAATGAAAAACTGTTTTTT.

The gene calls are TRBV7-9 and TRBJ1-2; the D gene is possibly TRBD1 (6 bases). The CDR3 loop spans 12 amino acids. The germline V gene encodes CDR1 SEHNR and CDR2 FQNEAQ (reference sequence). The germline V and J ends were trimmed by 1 base and 8 bases, with 8 bases remaining between them. As DNA, the CDR3 is TGTGCCAGCAGCTTAGAGGGGGGAGGCTACACCTTC. This codes for CASSLEGGGYTF.

This clone was found a few times. The chain joins TRBV6-5 to TRBJ1-1; D gene unclear. V lost 0 bases to trimming and J lost 1 base, with 9 bases between them. Looked up from germline, CDR1 is MNHEY and CDR2 is SVGAGI. The CDR3 covers 15 residues. CDR3 region: CASSYSGRPNTEAFF. CDR3 DNA sequence: TGTGCCAGCAGTTACTCTGGGCGACCGAACACTGAAGCTTTCTTT.

This chain links TRBV6-1 with TRBJ1-2; D call uncertain. V shed 1 base and J shed 4 bases, with 13 bases lying between them. The CDR3 totals 15 residues. Germline V gene data show CDR1 as MNHNS and CDR2 as SASEGT. The CDR3 loop reads CASSEEVQSTYGYTF. The CDR3, as DNA: TGTGCCAGCAGTGAAGAAGTCCAGTCTACCTATGGCTACACCTTC.

This clone is a singleton in its sample. The J gene is TRBJ2-5, the V gene TRBV5-4; D gene ambiguous. The germline V gene encodes CDR1 SGHNT and CDR2 YYREEE (reference sequence). Trimming cost V 1 base and J 3 bases, with 4 bases left between them. CDR3 length equals 12 residues. CDR3 amino acids: CASSLLEETQYF. DNA for the CDR3: TGTGCCAGCAGCTTGCTCGAAGAGACCCAGTACTTC.

The V gene is TRBV28, the J gene TRBJ2-2, with TRBD1 identical over 9 bases. Per germline, CDR1 MDHEN and CDR2 SYDVKM. V gave up 4 bases and J gave up 5 bases; unmatched junction bases: 5. This CDR3 is built from 15 residues. The CDR3 is CASSSGTGLTGELFF. The CDR3 DNA reads as TGTGCCAGCAGTTCGGGGACAGGGCTGACCGGGGAGCTGTTTTTT.

This chain joins TRBV5-1 and TRBJ2-7, with a weak D call TRBD1 (6 bases). The CDR3 contains 14 residues. V was cut by 1 base and J by 3 bases, with 11 bases left in between. CDR1 and CDR2 from the germline V gene are SGHRS and YFSETQ. This CDR3 reads CASSLTTGYYEQYF. CDR3 bases: TGCGCCAGCAGCTTGACCACAGGGTACTACGAGCAGTACTTC. The full variable domain, rest sourced from reference TRBV5-1 and TRBJ2-7, is KAGVTQTPRYLIKTRGQQVTLSCSPISGHRSVSWYQQTPGQGLQFLFEYFSETQRNKGNFPGRFSGRQFSNSRSEMNVSTLELGDSALYLCASSLTTGYYEQYFGPGTRLTVT.

This chain uses TRBV6-5 with TRBJ2-3; 7 positions match TRBD2. The CDR3 covers 15 residues. V shed 6 bases, J shed 6 bases, and the junction held 12 bases outside the gene matches. Germline-derived CDR1 and CDR2 are MNHEY and SVGAGI. The CDR3, as DNA: TGTGCCAGCAGCCGACCGGAGCGGGGTTTTGATACGCAGTATTTT. This gives the protein CASSRPERGFDTQYF.

In its sample, this clone was seen once. This sequence joins TRBV5-6 and TRBJ2-5, with D possibly TRBD2 on 6 matching bases. Between the trimmed V and J ends, which lost 2 bases and 7 bases, there was a span of 6 bases. The V gene's germline CDR1 is SGHDT and CDR2 YYEEEE. This CDR3 region has 11 residues. CDR3: CASSFGGTQYF. DNA of the CDR3: TGTGCCAGCAGCTTCGGGGGGACCCAGTACTTC.

This clone was seen a handful of times. This chain joins TRBV6-5 and TRBJ2-7, with D perhaps TRBD1 or TRBD2 (5 bases each). Germline V gives CDR1 MNHEY, CDR2 SVGAGI. The CDR3 sequence is 14 residues long. Between the trimmed V and J ends, which lost 0 bases and 7 bases, there was a span of 13 bases. CDR3 residues: CASSYSTGTGEQYF. The CDR3 DNA follows: TGTGCCAGCAGTTACTCGACCGGGACCGGGGAGCAGTACTTC.

CDR3 region: CASTRTAQETQYF. CDR3 sequence (DNA): TGCGCCAGCACCCGGACAGCACAAGAGACCCAGTACTTC. The V call is TRBV10-2, the J call TRBJ2-5; maybe TRBD1 (6 bases). The length of the CDR3 is 13 residues. Germline CDR1 WSHSY, CDR2 SAAADI. With 7 bases removed from V and 2 bases from J, the gap between germline ends came to 11 bases.

The genes are TRBV6-5 and TRBJ1-5; D gene ambiguous. V gave up 2 bases and J gave up 1 base, with 6 bases separating them. The CDR3 is 14 residues long. In germline, CDR1 is MNHEY, CDR2 SVGAGI. CDR3 protein: CASSYRRSNQPQHF. The CDR3 bases are TGTGCCAGCAGTTACAGGAGGAGCAATCAGCCCCAGCATTTT.

The rearrangement links TRBV15 to TRBJ1-5, with D unclear. CDR1 is LNHNV, CDR2 YYDKDF, per germline (reference sequence). V dropped 0 bases and J dropped 6 bases, with 6 bases sitting between them. The CDR3 spans 13 residues. The CDR3 bases are TGTGCCACCAGCAGAGATAGGGTTCAGCCCCAGCATTTT. It yields the protein CATSRDRVQPQHF.

CDR3 nucleotides: TGTGCCATCAGGGGGGGGCCAGCACGGGAGCAGTACTTC. It yields the protein CAIRGGPAREQYF. The chain couples TRBV10-3 to TRBJ2-7; D is perhaps TRBD2 (7 bases). Germline V gene sequence: CDR1 ENHRY, CDR2 SYGVKD. V lost 6 bases and J lost 7, with 16 bases in between. The length of the CDR3 is 13 residues.

The gene calls are TRBV28 and TRBJ1-1, with TRBD1 as a possible D gene (5 bases). Trimming cost V 2 bases and J 4 bases, with 8 bases left between them. There are 13 residues in the CDR3. Germline V gene lookup returns CDR1 MDHEN and CDR2 SYDVKM. The CDR3 here is CASSLGGSTEAFF. Here the CDR3 DNA reads TGTGCCAGCAGTTTAGGGGGTAGCACTGAAGCTTTCTTT.